Described below is a single T cell receptor (beta chain) sequence and its context. The target antigen is unknown. These data originate in a study of cytotoxic CD8 clonotypes in ibrutinib-treated CLL. For the study at large: Response samples followed a median about 11 months of treatment, range 6 to 36. Productive templates averaged about 230,000 per sample, and productive rearrangements 90,000 to 95,000. Study-wide results and caveats: Upon ibrutinib response clonality rose, and upon progression it fell back toward baseline.

The junction had 5 bases not matched to a gene; V was cut back by 5 bases and J by 6 bases. This CDR3 has 12 amino acids. Germline CDR1 reads SQVTM; CDR2 reads ANQGSEA. Depth targeted 1 in 200,000 to 1 in 1 million T cells, averaging roughly 9.3x coverage per clonotype. The protocol was immunoSEQ multiplex PCR, while the TCRdb copy is restricted to in-frame clones and leaves out a portion. The data hold about 50,000 clones, with roughly 53% observed a single time. The origin of this receptor is a human donor with chronic lymphocytic leukemia. This sequence joins TRBV29-1 and TRBJ1-2, with 8 bases matching TRBD1. The input for sequencing was PBMCs, taken after 12 months of ibrutinib treatment. CDR3 region: CSVWAGGDGYTF. In DNA form, the CDR3 reads TGCAGCGTTTGGGCAGGGGGCGATGGCTACACCTTC.